This entry lists 32 T cell receptor beta chains sequenced from one sample in a study of Graves' ophthalmopathy and Graves' hyperthyroidism. From RNA, the CDR3 regions of TCR beta chains were amplified and sequenced. First-round RT-PCR used HTBI primers; second-round multiplex PCR followed. TCRdb reprocessed the multiplex PCR reads via MiXCR and lists one record per CDR3 protein. Of 350,000 to 450,000 distinct CDR3 sequences detected, around 17% appear once; the ten largest clones hold around 1.4%. The sequencing input was peripheral blood. Receptors were obtained from a woman between 18 and 29 years old with Graves' ophthalmopathy.

Regarding this clonotype: The junction departs from the called germline gene at one end, perhaps through a read error. V is TRBV5-1 and J is TRBJ2-2; 8 bases map to TRBD1. The germline V gene encodes CDR1 SGHRS and CDR2 YFSETQ. The CDR3 contains 15 residues. This CDR3 reads CTSSPGQANTGELFF. The CDR3, as DNA: TGCACCAGCAGCCCGGGACAGGCGAACACCGGGGAGCTGTTTTTT.

Ten or more counts support this clonotype. The chain links TRBV13 to TRBJ1-2, with a weak D call TRBD1 (6 bases). The CDR3 spans 14 residues. CDR1 PRHDT and CDR2 FYEKMQ come from the germline V gene (reference sequence). V was cut by 4 bases and J by 6 bases, with 15 bases left in between. CDR3 loop: CASSYGQWENGYTF. CDR3 DNA: TGTGCCAGCAGCTACGGACAGTGGGAAAATGGCTACACCTTC. Complete variable domain (other parts from reference TRBV13 and TRBJ1-2): AAGVIQSPRHLIKEKRETATLKCYPIPRHDTVYWYQQGPGQDPQFLISFYEKMQSDKGSIPDRFSAQQFSDYHSELNMSSLELGDSALYFCASSYGQWENGYTFGSGTRLTVV.

This clonotype has just a few counts. V and J are TRBV4-3 and TRBJ2-5, with D maybe TRBD2 (6 bases). V was clipped by 3 bases and J by 0 bases, with 11 bases between them. CDR3 size: 15 residues. In germline, CDR1 is LGHNA, CDR2 YSLEER. This chain's CDR3 is CASSQHRGYQETQYF. CDR3 coding DNA: TGCGCCAGCAGCCAGCATCGGGGGTACCAAGAGACCCAGTACTTC.

This clonotype was seen ten or more times. This chain links TRBV7-9 with TRBJ2-7; no definite D call. Trimming stripped 4 bases from V and 0 bases from J, with 10 bases between. Germline assignment: CDR1 SEHNR and CDR2 FQNEAQ (reference sequence). This CDR3 is built from 14 residues. The CDR3 bases are TGTGCCAGCAGCTCCGGACGAAGCTCCTACGAGCAGTACTTC. This encodes CASSSGRSSYEQYF.

This clonotype was found many times. The chain has TRBV6-5 and TRBJ1-5; 7 bases agree with TRBD1. The CDR3 spans 13 residues. With V trimmed by 6 bases and J by 4 bases, 3 bases remained unmatched. Germline V gives CDR1 MNHEY, CDR2 SVGAGI. The CDR3 spells CASSSDRNQPQHF. As DNA, the CDR3 is TGTGCCAGCAGCTCGGACAGGAATCAGCCCCAGCATTTT.

There are many counts of this clonotype. This chain connects TRBV28 to TRBJ2-2, with D perhaps matching TRBD2 (6 bases). Germline V lookup: CDR1 MDHEN, CDR2 SYDVKM. Trimming removed 2 bases at V and 0 bases at J, with 7 bases between. The CDR3 length is 15 residues. In nucleotides, the CDR3 is TGTGCCAGCAGTTTAAGGAGGGCGAACACCGGGGAGCTGTTTTTT. Translation gives CASSLRRANTGELFF.

This clonotype was counted at least ten times. The gene calls are TRBV4-2 and TRBJ2-2, with 9 bases matching TRBD1. CDR1 LGHNA and CDR2 YNFKEQ come from the germline V gene. CDR3 length: 17 residues. With V trimmed by 1 base and J by 6 bases, 9 bases remained unmatched. CDR3 DNA sequence: TGTGCCAGCAGCCAAGCCTCCGGGACAGGGAGTTCCGGGGAGCTGTTTTTT. Protein product: CASSQASGTGSSGELFF.

This chain connects TRBV7-2 to TRBJ2-5; the match to TRBD2 covers 10 bases. The CDR3 runs to 14 residues. Germline trimming cut 7 bases from V and 5 bases from J; bases unmatched to any gene: 7. Per germline, CDR1 SGHTA and CDR2 FQGNSA. The CDR3 here is CASTPSGSSETQYF. The CDR3 DNA reads TGTGCCAGCACCCCTAGCGGGAGTTCGGAGACCCAGTACTTC.

This clonotype has ten or more counts. The V gene is TRBV11-1, the J gene TRBJ1-1; TRBD1 might be the D (5 bases). V lost 5 bases to trimming and J lost 3 bases, with 19 bases between them. Germline-derived CDR1 and CDR2 are SGHAT and FQDESV (reference sequence). CDR3 length: 16 amino acids. The DNA of the CDR3 is TGTGCCAGCAGCCGAGGGTTGGGGCAGGAGCACACTGAAGCTTTCTTT. It codes for CASSRGLGQEHTEAFF.

This clonotype was seen once. This chain connects TRBV28 to TRBJ2-5; no firm D call. The germline V gene encodes CDR1 MDHEN and CDR2 SYDVKM. This CDR3 is 14 amino acids long. Trimming removed 0 bases at V and 5 bases at J, with 10 bases between. CDR3 region: CASSLWGNAETQYF. CDR3 sequence (DNA): TGTGCCAGCAGTTTATGGGGGAACGCGGAGACCCAGTACTTC.

This clonotype was recorded many times. CDR3 sequence reads: CASSSPRDLNQPQHF. The CDR3 DNA sequence: TGTGCCAGCAGCTCCCCCCGGGACCTTAATCAGCCCCAGCATTTT. The genes are TRBV6-2 or TRBV6-3 and TRBJ1-5, with a possible D match to TRBD1 (5 bases). The CDR3 covers 15 residues. The germline V gene encodes CDR1 MNHEY and CDR2 SVGEGT. With 6 bases removed from V and 4 bases from J, the gap between germline ends came to 16 bases.

This clonotype was seen repeatedly, ten times or more. The chain joins TRBV11-2 to TRBJ2-5, with 7 bases aligning to TRBD2. The junction had 6 bases not matched to a gene; V was cut back by 5 bases and J by 3 bases. Per germline, CDR1 SGHAT and CDR2 FQNNGV. The CDR3 is 14 amino acids. The CDR3 here is CASSPLGGEETQYF. The CDR3 coding sequence is TGTGCCAGCAGCCCTTTGGGGGGGGAAGAGACCCAGTACTTC. The entire variable domain, with the rest obtained from reference TRBV11-2 and TRBJ2-5, is as follows: EAGVAQSPRYKIIEKRQSVAFWCNPISGHATLYWYQQILGQGPKLLIQFQNNGVVDDSQLPKDRFSAERLKGVDSTLKIQPAKLEDSAVYLCASSPLGGEETQYFGPGTRLLVL.

This clonotype occurred many times. At one of its ends the junction is not consistent with the germline gene, which may arise from a read error. This chain uses TRBV11-2 with TRBJ2-7, with 7 bases that match TRBD1. Germline CDR1 reads SGHAT; CDR2 reads FQNNGV. The CDR3 runs to 13 residues. DNA of the CDR3: TGTGCCAGCAGCTTAATTAGAGGGGGCGAGCAGCACTTC. This translates into CASSLIRGGEQHF.

This clonotype was seen a single time. The chain employs TRBV5-1 and TRBJ2-7; D is unresolved. Looked up from germline, CDR1 is SGHRS and CDR2 is YFSETQ. V shed 0 bases and J shed 3 bases, with 7 bases lying between them. The CDR3 covers 13 residues. The CDR3 sequence: CASSLVTDYEQYF. CDR3 nucleotides: TGCGCCAGCAGCTTGGTCACGGACTACGAGCAGTACTTC.

This clonotype was seen just once. This could be a read error, since a much larger clone is one nucleotide away. The chain carries TRBV4-1 and TRBJ2-4, with TRBD2 as a possible D gene (7 bases). V lost 4 bases and J lost 8, with 15 bases in between. The germline V gene has CDR1 MGHRA and CDR2 YSYEKL. The CDR3 length is 14 residues. Here the CDR3 DNA reads TGCGCCAGCAGCCCCGGGGGGCCGATGGACATTCAGTACTTC. Its protein product is CASSPGGPMDIQYF.

There are many counts of this clonotype. The rearrangement links TRBV19 to TRBJ1-5; 8 bases align to TRBD1. J was trimmed by 0 bases and V by 6 bases; bases with no gene match: 10. Per germline, CDR1 LNHDA and CDR2 SQIVND (reference sequence). The CDR3 runs 17 residues. CDR3: CASRVTGAGDSNQPQHF. The CDR3 coding sequence is TGTGCCAGTAGGGTGACAGGGGCGGGGGATAGCAATCAGCCCCAGCATTTT.

Many counts were recorded for this clonotype. J is TRBJ2-7 and V is TRBV2, with 8 nucleotides matching TRBD2. Germline V gene lookup returns CDR1 SNHLY and CDR2 FYNNEI. CDR3 size: 15 residues. The ends lost 3 bases at V and 4 bases at J; junction bases unmatched: 8. The CDR3 sequence is CASSEPSGSRYEQYF. In nucleotides, the CDR3 is TGTGCCAGCAGTGAGCCCAGCGGGAGTCGGTACGAGCAGTACTTC. The variable domain in full, with the rest retrieved from reference TRBV2 and TRBJ2-7, is EPEVTQTPSHQVTQMGQEVILRCVPISNHLYFYWYRQILGQKVEFLVSFYNNEISEKSEIFDDQFSVERPDGSNFTLKIRSTKLEDSAMYFCASSEPSGSRYEQYFGPGTRLTVT.

This clonotype was seen ten or more times. The chain joins TRBV11-2 to TRBJ1-1; D possibly corresponds to TRBD1 (5 bases). V gave up 5 bases and J gave up 7 bases, with 11 bases separating them. CDR1 is SGHAT, CDR2 FQNNGV, per germline. The CDR3 length is 12 residues. The CDR3 DNA sequence: TGTGCCAGCAGCCAAGGACAAGGTGAAGCTTTCTTT. Translated, it gives CASSQGQGEAFF. Looking up the rest from reference TRBV11-2 and TRBJ1-1 gives the full variable domain: EAGVAQSPRYKIIEKRQSVAFWCNPISGHATLYWYQQILGQGPKLLIQFQNNGVVDDSQLPKDRFSAERLKGVDSTLKIQPAKLEDSAVYLCASSQGQGEAFFGQGTRLTVV.

The chain joins TRBV6-2 or TRBV6-3 to TRBJ2-7, with TRBD2 identical over 7 bases. J was trimmed by 2 bases and V by 6 bases; bases with no gene match: 4. The CDR3 is 13 amino acids. Per germline, CDR1 MNHEY and CDR2 SVGEGT. This chain's CDR3 is CASRGRVAYEQYF. CDR3 sequence (DNA): TGTGCCAGCAGAGGGAGGGTAGCCTACGAGCAGTACTTC.

Ten or more counts support this clonotype. The chain joins TRBV28 to TRBJ1-1; D possibly corresponds to TRBD1 (5 bases). CDR1 MDHEN and CDR2 SYDVKM come from the germline V gene. This CDR3 is 14 amino acids long. Trimming left V 4 bases short and J 2 bases short, with 11 bases between. The CDR3 is CASSSGRKNTEAFF. CDR3 DNA sequence: TGTGCCAGCAGTTCGGGACGGAAAAACACTGAAGCTTTCTTT.

This clonotype came up many times. This chain uses TRBV20-1 with TRBJ1-5; D is perhaps TRBD1 (5 bases). Trimming removed 3 bases at V and 3 bases at J, with 12 bases between. This CDR3 spans 14 amino acids. The germline gives CDR1 DFQATT, CDR2 SNEGSKA (reference sequence). For the CDR3, the DNA is TGCAGTGCTAGCATTCCGGGGCCCAATCAGCCCCAGCATTTT. Protein sequence: CSASIPGPNQPQHF.

This clonotype was seen many times. The CDR3, as DNA: TGTGCCAGCAGTTTAGCCTGGGGAAGGGCTGAAGCTTTCTTT. This translates into CASSLAWGRAEAFF. The genes are TRBV12-3 or TRBV12-4 and TRBJ1-1; D gene unclear. V was trimmed by 0 bases and J by 6 bases, leaving 11 bases between them. The CDR3 totals 14 residues.

This clonotype was picked up many times. The chain carries TRBV6-5 and TRBJ2-7; D uncertain. Germline-derived CDR1 and CDR2 are MNHEY and SVGAGI. The V end lost 0 bases, the J end lost 2 bases, and 8 bases lay between the germline ends. This CDR3 contains 14 residues. The CDR3 nucleotides are TGTGCCAGCAGTTACTCGCAGGTTCCCTACGAGCAGTACTTC. It yields the protein CASSYSQVPYEQYF.

As to this clonotype: Being one base from a much bigger clone, this may be a read error. The chain is built from TRBV7-9 and TRBJ2-7, with D perhaps matching TRBD1 or TRBD2 (5 bases each). Germline-derived CDR1 and CDR2 are SEHNR and FQNEAQ (reference sequence). The V gene lost 5 bases and the J gene lost 6 bases, with 11 bases spanning the gap. The CDR3 has 12 residues. CDR3 coding DNA: TGTGCCAGCAGCGCCCGGGGCATCGAGCAGTACTTC. Translated, it gives CASSARGIEQYF.

The table lists this clonotype with many counts. The chain has TRBV6-2 or TRBV6-3 and TRBJ2-2, with a weak D call TRBD2 (5 bases). The V gene lost 6 bases and the J gene lost 6 bases, with 17 bases spanning the gap. Germline-derived CDR1 and CDR2 are MNHEY and SVGEGT. CDR3 size: 15 residues. The CDR3 is CASRVGLGSPGELFF. DNA for the CDR3: TGTGCCAGCAGAGTGGGCCTGGGGAGCCCCGGGGAGCTGTTTTTT.

The rearrangement links TRBV4-2 to TRBJ2-7; D is ambiguous. CDR3 length equals 13 residues. Germline CDR1 reads LGHNA; CDR2 reads YNFKEQ. With 1 base removed from V and 7 bases from J, the gap between germline ends came to 11 bases. The CDR3 loop is CASSQGLVGEQYF. The CDR3 nucleotides read TGTGCCAGCAGCCAAGGACTGGTCGGGGAGCAGTACTTC.

In this sample, this clonotype turned up many times. J is TRBJ1-5 and V is TRBV6-1; D may be TRBD1 (5 bases). V was cut by 6 bases and J by 7 bases, with 19 bases left in between. The CDR3 length is 15 residues. Germline CDR1 reads MNHNS; CDR2 reads SASEGT. CDR3 DNA: TGTGCCAGCAGGCGGGTATGGGACCCAGGGCAGCCCCAGCATTTT. As protein: CASRRVWDPGQPQHF.

This clonotype has a count of ten or more. The chain joins TRBV15 to TRBJ1-1; D unresolved. The germline V gene has CDR1 LNHNV and CDR2 YYDKDF (reference sequence). The germline V and J ends were trimmed by 3 bases and 1 base, with 9 bases remaining between them. The length of the CDR3 is 14 residues. CDR3 amino acids: CATSRLLENTEAFF. CDR3 bases: TGTGCCACCAGCAGGCTACTCGAGAACACTGAAGCTTTCTTT.

This clonotype showed up just a few times. The J gene is TRBJ2-7, the V gene TRBV6-5; D call uncertain. Germline V gene sequence: CDR1 MNHEY, CDR2 SVGAGI. Trimming cost V 0 bases and J 5 bases, with 11 bases left between them. The CDR3 is made up of 14 amino acids. CDR3 sequence reads: CASSYSNVGDEQYF. The DNA of the CDR3 is TGTGCCAGCAGTTACTCGAACGTAGGCGACGAGCAGTACTTC.

This clonotype was recorded many times. The chain combines TRBV30 with TRBJ1-3; D is unclear. The CDR3 spans 10 residues. Trimming shortened V by 7 bases and J by 4 bases, and 5 bases separated the two germline ends. Per the germline V gene, CDR1 is GTSNPN and CDR2 is SVGIG (reference sequence). The CDR3 DNA is TGTGCCTTAGGCGGAAACACCATATATTTT. Translated: CALGGNTIYF.

Only a few counts were recorded for this clonotype. The gene calls are TRBV19 and TRBJ1-5, with TRBD1 matching 7 bases. CDR1 LNHDA and CDR2 SQIVND come from the germline V gene (reference sequence). J gave up 7 bases and V 3 bases, and 6 bases lay outside the gene matches. The CDR3 is made up of 14 amino acids. The CDR3 here is CASSMDRRGQPQHF. In DNA, the CDR3 is TGTGCCAGTAGTATGGACAGGCGCGGGCAGCCCCAGCATTTT.

This clonotype was observed many times. This chain joins TRBV2 and TRBJ2-5; D is undetermined. The V gene's germline CDR1 is SNHLY and CDR2 FYNNEI. The CDR3 totals 15 residues. Deletions cut 1 base from V and 0 bases from J, with 9 bases between. CDR3: CASSEVYMYQETQYF. CDR3 coding DNA: TGTGCCAGCAGTGAAGTCTATATGTACCAAGAGACCCAGTACTTC.